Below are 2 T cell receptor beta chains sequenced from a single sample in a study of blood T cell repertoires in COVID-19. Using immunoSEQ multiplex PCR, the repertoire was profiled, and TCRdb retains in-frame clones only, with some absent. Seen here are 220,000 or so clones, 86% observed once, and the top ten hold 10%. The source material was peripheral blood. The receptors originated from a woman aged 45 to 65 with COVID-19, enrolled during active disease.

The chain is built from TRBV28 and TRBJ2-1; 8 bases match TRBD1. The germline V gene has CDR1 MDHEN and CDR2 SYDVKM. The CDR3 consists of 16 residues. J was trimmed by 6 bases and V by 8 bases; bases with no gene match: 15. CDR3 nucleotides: TGTGCCAGCCAAAGACAGGGGTCTCCGCGGGGCAATGAGCAGTTCTTC. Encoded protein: CASQRQGSPRGNEQFF.

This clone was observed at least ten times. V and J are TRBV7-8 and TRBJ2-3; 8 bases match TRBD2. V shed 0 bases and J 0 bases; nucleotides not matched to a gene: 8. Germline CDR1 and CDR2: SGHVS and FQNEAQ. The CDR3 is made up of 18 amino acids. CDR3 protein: CASSLAKRGTTSTDTQYF. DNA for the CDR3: TGTGCCAGCAGCTTAGCCAAGCGGGGGACGACTAGCACAGATACGCAGTATTTT.